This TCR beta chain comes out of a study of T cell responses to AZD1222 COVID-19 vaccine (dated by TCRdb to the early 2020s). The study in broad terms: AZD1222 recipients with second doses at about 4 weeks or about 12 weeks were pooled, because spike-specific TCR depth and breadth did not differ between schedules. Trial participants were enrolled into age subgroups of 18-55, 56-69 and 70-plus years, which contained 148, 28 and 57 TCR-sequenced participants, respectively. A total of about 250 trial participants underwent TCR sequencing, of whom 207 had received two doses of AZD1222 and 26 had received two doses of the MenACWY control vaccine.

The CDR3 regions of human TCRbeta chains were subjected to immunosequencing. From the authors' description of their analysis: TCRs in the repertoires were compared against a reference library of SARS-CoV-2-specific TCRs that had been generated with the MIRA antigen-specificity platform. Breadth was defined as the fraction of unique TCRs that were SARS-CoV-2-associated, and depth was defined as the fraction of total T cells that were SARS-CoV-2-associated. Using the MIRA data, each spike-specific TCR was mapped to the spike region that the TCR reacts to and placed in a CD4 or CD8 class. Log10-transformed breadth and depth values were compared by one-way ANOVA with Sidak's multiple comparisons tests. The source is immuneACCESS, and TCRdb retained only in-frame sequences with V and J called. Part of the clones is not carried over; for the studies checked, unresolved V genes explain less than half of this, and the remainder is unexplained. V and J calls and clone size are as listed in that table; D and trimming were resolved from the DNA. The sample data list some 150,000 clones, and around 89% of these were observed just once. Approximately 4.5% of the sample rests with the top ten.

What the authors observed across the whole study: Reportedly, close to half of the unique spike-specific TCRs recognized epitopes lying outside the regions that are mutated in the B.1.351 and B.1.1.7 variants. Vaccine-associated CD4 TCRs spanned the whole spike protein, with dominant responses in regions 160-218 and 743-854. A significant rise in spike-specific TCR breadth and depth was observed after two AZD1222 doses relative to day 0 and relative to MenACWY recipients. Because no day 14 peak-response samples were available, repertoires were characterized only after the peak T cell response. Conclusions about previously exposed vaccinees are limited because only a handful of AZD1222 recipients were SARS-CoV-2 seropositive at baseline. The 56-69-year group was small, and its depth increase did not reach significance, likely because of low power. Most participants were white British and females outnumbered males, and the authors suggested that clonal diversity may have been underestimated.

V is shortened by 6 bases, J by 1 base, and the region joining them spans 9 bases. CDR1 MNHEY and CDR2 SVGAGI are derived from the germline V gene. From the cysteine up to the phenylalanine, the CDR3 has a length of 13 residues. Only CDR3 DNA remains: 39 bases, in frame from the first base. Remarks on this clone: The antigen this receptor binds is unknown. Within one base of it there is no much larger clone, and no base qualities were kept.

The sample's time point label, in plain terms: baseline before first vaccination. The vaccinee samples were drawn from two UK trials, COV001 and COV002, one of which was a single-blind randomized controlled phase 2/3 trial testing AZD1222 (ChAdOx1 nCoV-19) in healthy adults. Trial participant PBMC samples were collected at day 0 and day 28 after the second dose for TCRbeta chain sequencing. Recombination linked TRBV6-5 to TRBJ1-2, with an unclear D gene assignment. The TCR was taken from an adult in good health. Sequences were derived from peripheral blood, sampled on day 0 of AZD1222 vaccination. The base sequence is TGTGCCAGCAGCTCCGACCGTAACTATGGCTACACCTTC. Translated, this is CASSSDRNYGYTF.